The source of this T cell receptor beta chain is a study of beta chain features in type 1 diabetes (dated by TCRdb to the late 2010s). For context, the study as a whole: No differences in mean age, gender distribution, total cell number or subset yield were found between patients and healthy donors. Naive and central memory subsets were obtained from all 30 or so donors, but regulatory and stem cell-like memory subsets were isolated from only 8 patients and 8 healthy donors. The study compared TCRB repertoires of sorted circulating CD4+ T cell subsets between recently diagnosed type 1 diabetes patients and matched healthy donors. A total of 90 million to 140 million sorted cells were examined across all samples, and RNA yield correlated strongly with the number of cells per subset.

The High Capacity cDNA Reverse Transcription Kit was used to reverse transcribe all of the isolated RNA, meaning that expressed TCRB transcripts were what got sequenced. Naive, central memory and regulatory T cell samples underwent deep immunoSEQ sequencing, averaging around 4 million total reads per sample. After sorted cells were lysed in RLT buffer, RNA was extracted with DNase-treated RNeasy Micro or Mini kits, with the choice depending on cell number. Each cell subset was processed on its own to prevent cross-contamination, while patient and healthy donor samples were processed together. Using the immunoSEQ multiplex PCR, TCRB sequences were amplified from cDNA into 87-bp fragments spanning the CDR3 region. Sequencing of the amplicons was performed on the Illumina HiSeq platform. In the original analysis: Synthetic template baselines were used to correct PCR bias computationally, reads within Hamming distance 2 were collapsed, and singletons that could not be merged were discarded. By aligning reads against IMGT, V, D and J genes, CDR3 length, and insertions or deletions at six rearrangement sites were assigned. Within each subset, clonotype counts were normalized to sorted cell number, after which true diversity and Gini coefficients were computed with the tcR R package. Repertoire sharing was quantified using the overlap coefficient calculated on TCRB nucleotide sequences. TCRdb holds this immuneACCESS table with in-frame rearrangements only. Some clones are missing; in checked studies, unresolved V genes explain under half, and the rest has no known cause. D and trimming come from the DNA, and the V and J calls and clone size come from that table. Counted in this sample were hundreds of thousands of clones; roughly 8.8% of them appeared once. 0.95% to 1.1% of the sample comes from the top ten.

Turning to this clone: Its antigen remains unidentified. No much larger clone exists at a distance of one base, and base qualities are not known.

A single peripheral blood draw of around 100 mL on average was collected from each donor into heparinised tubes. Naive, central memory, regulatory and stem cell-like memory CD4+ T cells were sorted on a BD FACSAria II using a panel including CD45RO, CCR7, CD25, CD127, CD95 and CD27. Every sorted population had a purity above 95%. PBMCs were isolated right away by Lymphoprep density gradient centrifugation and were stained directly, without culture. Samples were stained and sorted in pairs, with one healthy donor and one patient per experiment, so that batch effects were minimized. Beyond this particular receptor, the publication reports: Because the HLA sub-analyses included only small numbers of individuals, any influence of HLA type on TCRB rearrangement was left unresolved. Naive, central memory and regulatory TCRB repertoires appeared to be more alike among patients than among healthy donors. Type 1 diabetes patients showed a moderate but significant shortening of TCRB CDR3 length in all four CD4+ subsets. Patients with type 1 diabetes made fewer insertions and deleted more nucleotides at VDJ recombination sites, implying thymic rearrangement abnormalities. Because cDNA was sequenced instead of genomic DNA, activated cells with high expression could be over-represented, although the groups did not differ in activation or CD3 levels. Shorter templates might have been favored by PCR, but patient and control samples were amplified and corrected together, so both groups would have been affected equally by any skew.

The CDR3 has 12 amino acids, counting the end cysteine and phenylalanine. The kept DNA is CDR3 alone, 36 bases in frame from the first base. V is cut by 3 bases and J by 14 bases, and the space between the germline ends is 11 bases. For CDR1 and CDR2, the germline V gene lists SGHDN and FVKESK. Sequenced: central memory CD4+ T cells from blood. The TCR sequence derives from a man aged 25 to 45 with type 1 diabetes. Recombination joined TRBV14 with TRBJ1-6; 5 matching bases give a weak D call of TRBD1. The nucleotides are TGTGCCAGCAGCCATTCTAGACAGTCCCTCCACTTT. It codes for CASSHSRQSLHF.